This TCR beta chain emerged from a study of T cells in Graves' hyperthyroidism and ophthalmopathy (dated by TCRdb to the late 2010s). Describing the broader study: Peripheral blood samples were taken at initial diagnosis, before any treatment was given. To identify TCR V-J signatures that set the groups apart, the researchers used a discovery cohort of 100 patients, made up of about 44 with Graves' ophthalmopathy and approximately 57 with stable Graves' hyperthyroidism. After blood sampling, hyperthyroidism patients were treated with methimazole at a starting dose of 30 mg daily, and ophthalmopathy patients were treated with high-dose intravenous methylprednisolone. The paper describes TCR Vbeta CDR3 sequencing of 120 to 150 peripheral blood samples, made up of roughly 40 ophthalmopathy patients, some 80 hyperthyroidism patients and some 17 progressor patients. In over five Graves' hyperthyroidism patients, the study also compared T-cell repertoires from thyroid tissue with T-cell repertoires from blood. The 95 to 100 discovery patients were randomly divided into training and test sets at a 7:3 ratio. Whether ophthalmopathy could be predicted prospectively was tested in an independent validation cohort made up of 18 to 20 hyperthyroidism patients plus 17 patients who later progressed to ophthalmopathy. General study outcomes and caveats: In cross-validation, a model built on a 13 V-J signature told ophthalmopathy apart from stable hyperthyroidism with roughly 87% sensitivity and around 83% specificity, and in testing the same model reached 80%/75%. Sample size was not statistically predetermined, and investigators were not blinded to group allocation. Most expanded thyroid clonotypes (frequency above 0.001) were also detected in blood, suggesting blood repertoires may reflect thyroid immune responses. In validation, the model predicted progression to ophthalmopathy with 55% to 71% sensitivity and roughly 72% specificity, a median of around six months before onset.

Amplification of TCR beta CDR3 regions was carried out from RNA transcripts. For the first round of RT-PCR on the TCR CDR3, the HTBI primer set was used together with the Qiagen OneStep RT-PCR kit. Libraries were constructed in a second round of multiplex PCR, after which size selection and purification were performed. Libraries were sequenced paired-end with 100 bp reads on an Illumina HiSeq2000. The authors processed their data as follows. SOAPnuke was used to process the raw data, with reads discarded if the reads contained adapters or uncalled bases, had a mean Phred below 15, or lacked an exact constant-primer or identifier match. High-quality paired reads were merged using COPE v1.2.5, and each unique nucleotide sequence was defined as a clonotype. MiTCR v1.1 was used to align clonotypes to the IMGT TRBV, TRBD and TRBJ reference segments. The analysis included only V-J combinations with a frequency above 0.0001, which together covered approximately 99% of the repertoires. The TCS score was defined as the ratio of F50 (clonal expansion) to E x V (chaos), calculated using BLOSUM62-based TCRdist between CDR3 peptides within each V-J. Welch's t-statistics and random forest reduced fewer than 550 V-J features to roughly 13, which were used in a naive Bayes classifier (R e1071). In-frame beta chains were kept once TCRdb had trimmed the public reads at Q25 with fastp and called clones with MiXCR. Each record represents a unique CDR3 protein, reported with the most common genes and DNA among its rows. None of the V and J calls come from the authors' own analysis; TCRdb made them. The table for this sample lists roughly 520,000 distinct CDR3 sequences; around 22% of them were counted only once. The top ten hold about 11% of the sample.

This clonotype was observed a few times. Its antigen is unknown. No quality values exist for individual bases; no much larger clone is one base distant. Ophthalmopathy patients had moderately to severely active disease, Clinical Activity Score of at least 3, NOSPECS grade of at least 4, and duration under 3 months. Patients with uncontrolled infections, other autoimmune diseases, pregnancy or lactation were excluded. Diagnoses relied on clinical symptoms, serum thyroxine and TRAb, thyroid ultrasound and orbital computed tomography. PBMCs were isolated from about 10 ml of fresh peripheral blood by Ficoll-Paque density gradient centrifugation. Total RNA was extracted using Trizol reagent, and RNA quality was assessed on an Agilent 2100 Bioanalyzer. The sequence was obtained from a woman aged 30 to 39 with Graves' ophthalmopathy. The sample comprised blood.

This receptor has the CDR3 CASSLGTPVGVANYGYTF. The bases read TGTGCCAGCAGCTTAGGAACCCCTGTAGGGGTAGCTAACTATGGCTACACCTTC. This chain is built from TRBV11-2 and TRBJ1-2; D gene: possibly TRBD1, on 5 matching bases. The cysteine opens and the phenylalanine closes a CDR3 of 18 amino acids. Only the CDR3 portion is preserved as DNA: 54 bases, with reading frame beginning at the first base. Cut back by 1 base and 0 bases, the V and J ends lie 18 bases apart. Based on the germline V gene, the CDR1 and CDR2 sequences are SGHAT and FQNNGV. Here the CDR3 is joined to the reference TRBV11-2 and TRBJ1-2 genes, and the full variable domain is: EAGVAQSPRYKIIEKRQSVAFWCNPISGHATLYWYQQILGQGPKLLIQFQNNGVVDDSQLPKDRFSAERLKGVDSTLKIQPAKLEDSAVYLCASSLGTPVGVANYGYTFGSGTRLTVV.